This T cell receptor beta chain originates from a study of low-dose radiotherapy and immunotherapy resistance in tumors. Study background: Every two weeks patients got nivolumab 240 mg flat dose, plus ipilimumab 1 mg/kg every six weeks, intravenously. Oral aspirin at 300 mg was taken daily by patients for four cycles, beginning on cycle 1 day 1.

As to time point: after trial treatment. Treatment of the sample: LDRT plus nivolumab, ipilimumab, low-dose cyclophosphamide and aspirin (RACIN trial). Ipilimumab, nivolumab, aspirin, low-dose cyclophosphamide and low-dose radiotherapy were administered to donors. Inclusion covered patients whose advanced solid tumors lacked tumor-infiltrating lymphocytes. First-strand cDNA used TRAV- and TRBV-specific primers, covering alpha and beta chains. TCR amplification involved 20 PCR cycles with a constant-region primer and V-primer adapter. TCRdb redid the calling of the reads with MiXCR, one entry per CDR3 protein. The repertoire has more than 50,000 distinct CDR3 sequences, roughly 23% of them found once; the top ten carry approximately 7.2%. This CDR3 contains 13 residues. V dropped 2 bases and J dropped 4 bases, with 9 bases sitting between them. Germline lookup yields CDR1 SNHLY and CDR2 FYNNEI.

The sequencing here drew on PBMCs, taken after low-dose radiotherapy plus immunotherapy. The clonotype comes from a male donor with prostate cancer. The chain employs TRBV2 and TRBJ2-7; D remains ambiguous. The CDR3 protein is CASSEFPDYEQYF. The CDR3 coding sequence is TGTGCCAGCAGTGAATTCCCTGATTACGAGCAGTACTTC.